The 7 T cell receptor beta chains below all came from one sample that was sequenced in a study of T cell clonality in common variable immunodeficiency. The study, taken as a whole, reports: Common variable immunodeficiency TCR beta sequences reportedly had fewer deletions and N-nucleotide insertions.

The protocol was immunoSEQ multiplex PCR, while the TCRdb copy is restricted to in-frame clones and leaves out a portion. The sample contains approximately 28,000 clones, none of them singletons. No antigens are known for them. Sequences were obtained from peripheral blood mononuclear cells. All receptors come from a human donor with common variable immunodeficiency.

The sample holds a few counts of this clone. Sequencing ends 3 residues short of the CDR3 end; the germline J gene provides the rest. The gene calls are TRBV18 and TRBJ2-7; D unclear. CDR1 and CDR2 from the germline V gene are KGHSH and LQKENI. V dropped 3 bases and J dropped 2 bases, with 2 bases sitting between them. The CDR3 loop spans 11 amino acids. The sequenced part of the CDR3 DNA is TGTGCCAGCTCACCCGCCTACGAG. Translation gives CASSPAYE. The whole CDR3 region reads CASSPAYEQYF. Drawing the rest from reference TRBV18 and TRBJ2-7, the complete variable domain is NAGVMQNPRHLVRRRGQEARLRCSPMKGHSHVYWYRQLPEEGLKFMVYLQKENIIDESGMPKERFSAEFPKEGPSILRIQQVVRGDSAAYFCASSPAYEQYFGPGTRLTVT.

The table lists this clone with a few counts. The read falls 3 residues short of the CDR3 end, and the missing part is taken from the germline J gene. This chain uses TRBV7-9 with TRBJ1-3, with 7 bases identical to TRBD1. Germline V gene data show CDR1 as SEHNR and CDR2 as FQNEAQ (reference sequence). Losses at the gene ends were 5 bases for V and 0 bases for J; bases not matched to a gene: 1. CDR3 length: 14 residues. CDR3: CASSRTGSGNTIYF. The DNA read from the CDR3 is TGTGCCAGCAGCCGGACAGGCTCTGGAAACACC.

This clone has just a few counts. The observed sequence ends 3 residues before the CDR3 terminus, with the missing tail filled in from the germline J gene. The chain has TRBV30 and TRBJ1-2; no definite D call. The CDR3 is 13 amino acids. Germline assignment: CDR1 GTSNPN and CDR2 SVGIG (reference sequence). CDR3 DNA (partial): TGTGCCTGGAGTGTACCAGTCACTACCCGC. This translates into CAWSVPVTTR. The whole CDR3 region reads CAWSVPVTTRYTF.

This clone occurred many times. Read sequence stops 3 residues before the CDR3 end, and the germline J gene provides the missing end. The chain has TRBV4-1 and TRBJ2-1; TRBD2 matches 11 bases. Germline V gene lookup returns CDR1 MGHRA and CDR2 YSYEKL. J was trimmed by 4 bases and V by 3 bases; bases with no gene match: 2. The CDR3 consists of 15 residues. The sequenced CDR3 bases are TGCGCCAGCAGCCAGACTAGCGGGAAGTACAATGAG. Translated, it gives CASSQTSGKYNE. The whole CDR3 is CASSQTSGKYNEQFF.

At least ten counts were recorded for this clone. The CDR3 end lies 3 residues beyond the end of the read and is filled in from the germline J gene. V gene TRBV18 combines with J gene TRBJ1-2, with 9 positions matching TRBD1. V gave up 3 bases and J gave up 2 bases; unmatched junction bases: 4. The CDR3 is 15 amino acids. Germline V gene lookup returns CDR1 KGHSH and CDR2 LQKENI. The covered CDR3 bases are TGTGCCAGCTCACCCGACGGGACAGGGAACTATGGC. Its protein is CASSPDGTGNYG. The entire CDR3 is CASSPDGTGNYGYTF.

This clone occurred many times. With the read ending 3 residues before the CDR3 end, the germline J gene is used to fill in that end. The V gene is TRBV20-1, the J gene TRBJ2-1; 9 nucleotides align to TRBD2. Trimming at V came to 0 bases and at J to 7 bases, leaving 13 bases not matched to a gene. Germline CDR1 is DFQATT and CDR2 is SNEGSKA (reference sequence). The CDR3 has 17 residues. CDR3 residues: CSARDQSGRSIWNEQFF. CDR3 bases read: TGCAGTGCTAGAGATCAGAGCGGGAGGTCGATTTGGAATGAG.

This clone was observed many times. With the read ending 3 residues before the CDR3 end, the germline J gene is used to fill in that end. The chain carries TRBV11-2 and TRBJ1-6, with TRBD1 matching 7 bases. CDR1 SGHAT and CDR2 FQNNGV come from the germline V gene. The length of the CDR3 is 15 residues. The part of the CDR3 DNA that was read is TGTGCCAGCAGCTTAGAAGGGACAGCAAGGGGATCC. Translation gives CASSLEGTARGS. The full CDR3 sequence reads CASSLEGTARGSLHF.